Listed here are 13 T cell receptor beta chains from one sample, sequenced in a study of cytomegalovirus exposure and HLA in healthy donors. The primer mix had 60 Vbeta and 13 Jbeta primers. Profiled with immunoSEQ multiplex PCR; TCRdb holds only in-frame clones, not every one. The table records hundreds of thousands of clones, 75% to 90% of them present only once. The sequenced sample was PBMCs. All receptors derive from a woman aged 18 to 35 in good health and CMV-seronegative.

The CDR3 spells CASSGGAKNIQYF. The CDR3 nucleotides are TGTGCCAGCAGCGGGGGGGCCAAAAACATTCAGTACTTC. This rearrangement joins TRBV7-9 to TRBJ2-4, with a tentative D call TRBD2 (6 bases). Germline CDR1 is SEHNR and CDR2 is FQNEAQ (reference sequence). Trimming removed 5 bases at V and 1 base at J, with 6 bases between. This CDR3 is 13 amino acids long.

This clone appeared a single time. The rearrangement links TRBV7-3 to TRBJ2-5, with D hard to call. The V end was cut by 5 bases, the J end by 4 bases, with 11 bases between. Germline-derived CDR1 and CDR2 are SGHTA and FQGTGA. The CDR3 is made up of 13 amino acids. The CDR3 sequence is CASSRGGLETQYF. In nucleotides, the CDR3 is TGTGCCAGCAGCCGAGGTGGTTTAGAGACCCAGTACTTC.

The chain is built from TRBV9 and TRBJ2-2, with TRBD1 matching 7 bases. After removal of 4 bases from V and 6 bases from J, the junction contained 0 bases not matched to a gene. The CDR3 consists of 12 residues. The germline V gene encodes CDR1 SGDLS and CDR2 YYNGEE. The CDR3 DNA sequence: TGTGCCAGCAGCCAGGGGGCCGGGGAGCTGTTTTTT. Translating gives CASSQGAGELFF.

The chain links TRBV11-1 to TRBJ2-7, with 7 bases matching TRBD2. The J segment lost 2 bases and the V segment lost 3 bases, leaving 1 base of the junction unmatched. The CDR3 is 13 amino acids. From germline, CDR1 is SGHAT and CDR2 FQDESV (reference sequence). CDR3 loop: CASSLRETYEQYF. CDR3 in DNA: TGTGCCAGCAGCTTGCGGGAGACCTACGAGCAGTACTTC.

The table lists this clone with a count of one. The chain recombines TRBV5-4 with TRBJ1-2; no definite D call. This CDR3 is 13 amino acids long. Germline assignment: CDR1 SGHNT and CDR2 YYREEE (reference sequence). V lost 3 bases and J lost 7, with 13 bases in between. The CDR3 coding sequence is TGTGCCAGCAGCTCACCCGCAGACTCTGGCTACACCTTC. Translating gives CASSSPADSGYTF.

This clone has only a few counts. Written as DNA, the CDR3 is TGCGCCAGCAGCCAAGTGGGGACAGTGAACACCGGGGAGCTGTTTTTT. It codes for CASSQVGTVNTGELFF. V usage is TRBV4-1 and J usage is TRBJ2-2, with 7 bases lining up with TRBD1. CDR1 and CDR2 from the germline V gene are MGHRA and YSYEKL. The CDR3 length is 16 residues. The trim removed 1 base at V and 1 base at J, leaving 3 bases unmatched.

The V call is TRBV5-5, the J call TRBJ2-2, with D perhaps matching TRBD2 (5 bases). CDR1 is SGHKS and CDR2 is YYEKEE in the germline V gene (reference sequence). Trimming pared 4 bases from V and 1 base from J, leaving 8 bases between. The CDR3 spans 14 residues. The CDR3 spells CASSRTENTGELFF. CDR3 nucleotide sequence: TGTGCCAGCAGCCGGACTGAGAACACCGGGGAGCTGTTTTTT.

V gene TRBV4-3 combines with J gene TRBJ2-5; the match to TRBD2 covers 10 bases. V was pared by 0 bases and J by 4 bases, with 5 bases of the junction left unmatched. This CDR3 has 16 residues. Germline-derived CDR1 and CDR2 are LGHNA and YSLEER. The CDR3 nucleotides read TGCGCCAGCAGCCAAGATCCTAGCGGGAGACGAGAGACCCAGTACTTC. Translated, it gives CASSQDPSGRRETQYF.

The chain joins TRBV19 to TRBJ1-5, with 10 positions matching TRBD1. Germline values: CDR1 LNHDA, CDR2 SQIVND (reference sequence). CDR3 length equals 14 residues. After removal of 6 bases from V and 7 bases from J, the junction contained 6 bases not matched to a gene. The CDR3 DNA reads TGTGCCAGTAGCACGGACAGGGGGGGCCAGCCCCAGCATTTT. Its translation is CASSTDRGGQPQHF.

V usage is TRBV6-5 and J usage is TRBJ2-1, with D possibly TRBD2 on 5 matching bases. V lost 2 bases to trimming and J lost 7 bases, with 15 bases between them. The CDR3 is made up of 15 amino acids. The germline V gene has CDR1 MNHEY and CDR2 SVGAGI. The CDR3 reads CASSYKAEWRNEQFF. The CDR3 nucleotides are TGTGCCAGCAGTTACAAGGCGGAATGGAGGAATGAGCAGTTCTTC.

The chain carries TRBV4-1 and TRBJ2-1, with 11 positions matching TRBD2. Germline V gene sequence: CDR1 MGHRA, CDR2 YSYEKL. V was pared by 2 bases and J by 6 bases, with 9 bases of the junction left unmatched. The CDR3 has 17 residues. This CDR3 is CASSQFTTSGRGNEQFF. The DNA of the CDR3 is TGCGCCAGCAGCCAATTCACTACTAGCGGGAGAGGCAATGAGCAGTTCTTC.

This clone showed up just a few times. This chain links TRBV21-1 with TRBJ1-5; TRBD1 reflects the table's D call only, with no check against the DNA. TRBV21-1 is assigned pseudogene status. CDR3 size: 17 residues. Here the CDR3 DNA reads TGTGCCAGCAGCAGCGACAGGGACTTTTATAGCAATCAGCCCCAGCATTTT. This encodes CASSSDRDFYSNQPQHF.

This chain connects TRBV2 to TRBJ2-1, with 10 bases fitting TRBD2. V lost 7 bases and J lost 5; bases outside the gene matches: 5. In germline, CDR1 is SNHLY, CDR2 FYNNEI. This CDR3 has 14 amino acids. DNA for the CDR3: TGTGCCAGCAAGGAAGCGGGGGGGAACAATGAGCAGTTCTTC. Translating gives CASKEAGGNNEQFF.